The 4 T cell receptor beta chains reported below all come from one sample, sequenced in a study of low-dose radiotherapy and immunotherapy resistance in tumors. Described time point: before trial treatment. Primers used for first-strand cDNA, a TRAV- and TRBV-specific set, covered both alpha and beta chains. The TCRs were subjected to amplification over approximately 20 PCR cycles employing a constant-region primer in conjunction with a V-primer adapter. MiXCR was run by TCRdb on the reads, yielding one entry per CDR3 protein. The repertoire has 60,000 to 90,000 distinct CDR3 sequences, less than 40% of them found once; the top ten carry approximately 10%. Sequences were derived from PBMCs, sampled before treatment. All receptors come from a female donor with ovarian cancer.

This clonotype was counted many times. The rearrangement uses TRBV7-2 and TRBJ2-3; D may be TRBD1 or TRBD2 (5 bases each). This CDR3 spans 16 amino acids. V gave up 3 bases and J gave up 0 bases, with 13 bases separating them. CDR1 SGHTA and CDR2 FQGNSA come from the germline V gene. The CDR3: CASSLPGTSSTDTQYF. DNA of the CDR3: TGTGCCAGCAGCTTGCCAGGGACCTCTAGCACAGATACGCAGTATTTT. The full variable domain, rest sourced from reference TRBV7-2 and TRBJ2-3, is GAGVSQSPSNKVTEKGKDVELRCDPISGHTALYWYRQSLGQGLEFLIYFQGNSAPDKSGLPSDRFSAERTGGSVSTLTIQRTQQEDSAVYLCASSLPGTSSTDTQYFGPGTRLTVL.

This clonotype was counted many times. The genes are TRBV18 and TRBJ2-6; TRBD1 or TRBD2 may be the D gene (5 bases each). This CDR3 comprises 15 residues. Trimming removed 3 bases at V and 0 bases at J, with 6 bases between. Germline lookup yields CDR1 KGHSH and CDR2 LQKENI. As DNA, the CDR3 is TGTGCCAGCTCACCTGGGGGCTCTGGGGCCAACGTCCTGACTTTC. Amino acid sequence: CASSPGGSGANVLTF.

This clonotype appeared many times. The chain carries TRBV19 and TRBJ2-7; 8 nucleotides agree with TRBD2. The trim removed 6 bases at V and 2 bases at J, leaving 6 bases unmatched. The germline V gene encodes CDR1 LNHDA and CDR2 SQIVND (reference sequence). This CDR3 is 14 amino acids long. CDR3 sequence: CASSQQRGPYEQYF. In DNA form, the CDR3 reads TGTGCCAGTAGCCAACAGCGGGGGCCCTACGAGCAGTACTTC.

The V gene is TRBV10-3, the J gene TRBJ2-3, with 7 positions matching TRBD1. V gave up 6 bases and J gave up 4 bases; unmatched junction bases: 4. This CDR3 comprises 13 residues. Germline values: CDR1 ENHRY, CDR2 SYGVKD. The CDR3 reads CAIRGQSSDTQYF. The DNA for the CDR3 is TGTGCCATCAGGGGACAGAGCTCAGATACGCAGTATTTT.